The clone carrying this T cell receptor beta chain was recorded a few times. The sample contains more than one DNA sequence encoding this CDR3. These data are taken from a study of OX40 agonist ivuxolimab in advanced cancers. Overall study context: The drug used for patients, ivuxolimab, was an agonistic anti-OX40 (CD134) antibody. The dose-escalation cohort was about 80% male, with a mean age of around 60 years, ranging roughly 20 to 90.

Data came from immunoSEQ multiplex PCR; TCRdb stores just in-frame clones and leaves some out. The profile covers 15,000 to 20,000 clones, with roughly 75% appearing a single time and around 25% taken by the ten largest. In germline, CDR1 is MNHEY, CDR2 SMNVEV (reference sequence). The CDR3 has 13 residues. V was cut by 7 bases and J by 2 bases, with 11 bases left in between. Exclusion of a patient followed from autoimmune disease history or systemic immunosuppression. The sample was CD4+ or CD8+ T cells sorted from blood, taken in a trial of the OX40 agonist ivuxolimab. The chain has TRBV27 and TRBJ1-1; possibly TRBD1 for D (5 bases). This clonotype was sampled from an adult with an advanced solid tumor such as melanoma, head and neck, liver or kidney cancer. The CDR3 protein is CASKTGPNTEAFF. In DNA form, the CDR3 reads TGTGCCAGCAAAACGGGGCCCAACACTGAAGCTTTCTTT.